One sample yielded the 12 T cell receptor beta chains listed below, sequenced in a study of cytomegalovirus exposure and HLA in healthy donors. TCRdb's table, derived via immunoSEQ multiplex PCR, lists solely in-frame clones and lacks some. The sample has fewer than 250,000 clones; 85% to 90% are singletons. What was sequenced was PBMCs. The origin of the receptors is a man aged 18 to 29 in good health and CMV-seronegative.

The V call is TRBV28, the J call TRBJ1-1; D is ambiguous. Trimming cost V 8 bases and J 9 bases, with 19 bases left between them. CDR1 and CDR2 (germline): MDHEN, SYDVKM. The CDR3 has 13 residues. The CDR3 nucleotides read TGTGCCAGCTATAAGACGACTCTATCACAAGCTTTCTTT. Translating gives CASYKTTLSQAFF.

The CDR3 DNA reads TGTGCCAGCAGCTCACGAGCCTACGAGCAGTACTTC. It encodes CASSSRAYEQYF. V gene TRBV7-2 combines with J gene TRBJ2-7, with D uncertain. Per germline, CDR1 SGHTA and CDR2 FQGNSA. V was cut by 4 bases and J by 2 bases, with 6 bases left in between. This CDR3 is 12 amino acids long.

The chain couples TRBV27 to TRBJ2-7, with 8 bases aligning to TRBD2. The J segment lost 2 bases and the V segment lost 6 bases, leaving 6 bases of the junction unmatched. This CDR3 has 14 amino acids. Germline V lookup: CDR1 MNHEY, CDR2 SMNVEV (reference sequence). The CDR3: CASSPGLAPYEQYF. The DNA for the CDR3 is TGTGCCAGCAGCCCCGGACTAGCCCCCTACGAGCAGTACTTC.

The chain links TRBV9 to TRBJ1-3, with 9 bases fitting TRBD1. CDR3 length: 15 residues. Germline V gives CDR1 SGDLS, CDR2 YYNGEE. V lost 3 bases to trimming and J lost 4 bases; unmatched junction nucleotides: 5. Here the CDR3 reads CASSGGTGSGNTIYF. CDR3 sequence (DNA): TGTGCCAGCAGCGGGGGGACAGGGTCAGGAAACACCATATATTTT.

This chain uses TRBV7-2 with TRBJ2-1; D may be TRBD2 (5 bases). Germline V CDR1 and CDR2: SGHTA, FQGNSA. V lost 5 bases and J 9 bases, leaving 11 bases between the germline ends. The CDR3 totals 12 residues. The DNA of the CDR3 is TGTGCCAGCAGCCCACTAGTTTCTGAGCAGTTCTTC. Its translation is CASSPLVSEQFF.

The chain links TRBV25-1 to TRBJ2-3; 8 bases are shared with TRBD1. The CDR3 length is 15 residues. The V and J ends lost 8 bases and 3 bases, in that order; junction bases with no gene match: 10. Germline values: CDR1 MGHDK, CDR2 SYGVNS. Here the CDR3 reads CASDQGAGVTDTQYF. As DNA, the CDR3 is TGTGCCAGCGATCAGGGGGCAGGTGTGACAGATACGCAGTATTTT.

This clone has just a few counts. This chain connects TRBV6-1 to TRBJ1-6, with D uncertain. Per the germline V gene, CDR1 is MNHNS and CDR2 is SASEGT. Trimming stripped 5 bases from V and 8 bases from J, with 7 bases between. CDR3 length: 12 amino acids. CDR3 sequence: CASSSTDSPLHF. The CDR3 DNA reads as TGTGCCAGCAGTTCGACTGATTCACCCCTCCACTTT.

J is TRBJ2-1 and V is TRBV9, with D perhaps matching TRBD2 (7 bases). The germline V and J ends were trimmed by 0 bases and 0 bases, with 10 bases remaining between them. This CDR3 has 16 residues. Germline CDR1 SGDLS, CDR2 YYNGEE. The CDR3 sequence is CASSVVRGGSYNEQFF. In DNA, the CDR3 is TGTGCCAGCAGCGTAGTTAGGGGGGGCTCCTACAATGAGCAGTTCTTC.

This chain joins TRBV10-3 and TRBJ1-1; 8 nucleotides line up with TRBD1. The junction had 6 bases not matched to a gene; V was cut back by 9 bases and J by 3 bases. Germline CDR1 and CDR2: ENHRY and SYGVKD. This CDR3 region has 13 residues. The CDR3 DNA reads as TGTGCCATAACAGGGGGTCTTGACACTGAAGCTTTCTTT. Encoded protein: CAITGGLDTEAFF.

The chain combines TRBV6-1 with TRBJ1-6, with a tentative D call TRBD1 (6 bases). Germline CDR1 is MNHNS and CDR2 is SASEGT. Trimming removed 0 bases at V and 0 bases at J, with 9 bases between. The CDR3 contains 17 residues. The DNA of the CDR3 is TGTGCCAGCAGTGAAGCAACAGGGAGCTCCTATAATTCACCCCTCCACTTT. Its translation is CASSEATGSSYNSPLHF.

The chain joins TRBV6-5 to TRBJ1-2; 7 bases line up with TRBD1. This CDR3 region has 13 residues. Trimming took 6 bases from V and 4 from J; bases not matched to a gene: 5. Germline CDR1 and CDR2: MNHEY and SVGAGI. The CDR3 bases are TGTGCCAGCAGCTTAGGGGGCCTCTATGGCTACACCTTC. Protein sequence: CASSLGGLYGYTF.

The V call is TRBV2, the J call TRBJ1-3; the D is unclear. In germline, CDR1 is SNHLY, CDR2 FYNNEI. V was trimmed by 7 bases and J by 0 bases, leaving 10 bases between them. This CDR3 contains 14 residues. CDR3 loop: CASKEESSGNTIYF. The CDR3, as DNA: TGTGCCAGCAAGGAGGAAAGCTCTGGAAACACCATATATTTT. The full variable domain, with the rest looked up from reference TRBV2 and TRBJ1-3, is EPEVTQTPSHQVTQMGQEVILRCVPISNHLYFYWYRQILGQKVEFLVSFYNNEISEKSEIFDDQFSVERPDGSNFTLKIRSTKLEDSAMYFCASKEESSGNTIYFGEGSWLTVV.